Listed below are T cell receptor beta chains from one sample, sequenced in a study of blood T cells in healthy people across ages. MiXCR, run by TCRdb on the 5' RACE reads, gives a single entry per CDR3 protein. The repertoire holds over 500,000 distinct CDR3 sequences, more than 45% seen once, with roughly 14% in the top ten. The material sequenced was blood. The source of these receptors is a woman at least 80 years old in good health. The CDR3 runs from the conserved cysteine through the conserved F or W. Fields, in order: clone size, V gene, J gene, CDR3 protein. Clone size, where shown, is once, few, many, or a class for clones that have expanded.

>.|TRBV6-5|TRBJ2-5
CASRSGLAQETQYF
>.|TRBV3-1|TRBJ2-7
CASSQDDRRNREQYF
>.|TRBV5-1|TRBJ2-5
CASARTGEYQETQYF
>.|TRBV28|TRBJ2-1
CASSFAGKGYDEQFF
>.|TRBV12-3/TRBV12-4|TRBJ1-2
CASSLAGYFTF
>many|TRBV11-2|TRBJ2-5
CASSLVGTSGINKETQYF
>few|TRBV5-5|TRBJ1-3
CASSLETAYGNTIYF
>many|TRBV20-1|TRBJ2-3
CSARVGSTATDTQYF
>many|TRBV20-1|TRBJ2-7
CSARMAGTSGSSEQYF
>.|TRBV6-5|TRBJ2-7
CASSGQGVSQPQYF
>many|TRBV6-6|TRBJ2-5
CASSSRGGLNQETQYF
>.|TRBV7-6|TRBJ2-3
CASSSGGQGGTQYF
>few|TRBV12-3/TRBV12-4|TRBJ2-3
CASSPDLAGLGMADTQYF
>once|TRBV7-9|TRBJ1-5
CTSSTAGTGINQPQHF